This entry features one T cell receptor (beta chain) sequence. Its antigen is currently unknown. The sample is drawn from a study of identical twins. Study findings and constraints: The models gave estimates that fell short of the out-of-frame TCR alpha sharing seen in monozygotic twins.

From the 5' RACE reads, TCRdb called clonotypes with MiXCR, one entry per CDR3 protein. The sample holds over 500,000 distinct CDR3 sequences, roughly a fifth seen once. The length of the CDR3 is 15 residues. The germline CDR1 and CDR2 sequences are SEHNR and FQNEAQ (reference sequence). Losses at the gene ends were 0 bases for V and 6 bases for J; bases not matched to a gene: 7. The same sample was also used in a study of T cells expressing NK-cell markers. From that study: One of the eight sequenced donors was seronegative, whereas the other seven were HCMV-seropositive. Once again these clonotypes came out on top in the CD3+CD56-NKG2C+ fraction of a few donors. Specificity for HCMV among expanded NKG2C+ T cell clones was not established.

What was sequenced was CD4+ T cells sorted from blood. The chain is built from TRBV7-9 and TRBJ1-2, with 7 bases fitting TRBD1. This TCR was sampled from a woman younger than 30 in good health. This CDR3 reads CASSLAATGVNGYTF. The DNA for the CDR3 is TGTGCCAGCAGCTTAGCAGCCACAGGGGTAAATGGCTACACCTTC.